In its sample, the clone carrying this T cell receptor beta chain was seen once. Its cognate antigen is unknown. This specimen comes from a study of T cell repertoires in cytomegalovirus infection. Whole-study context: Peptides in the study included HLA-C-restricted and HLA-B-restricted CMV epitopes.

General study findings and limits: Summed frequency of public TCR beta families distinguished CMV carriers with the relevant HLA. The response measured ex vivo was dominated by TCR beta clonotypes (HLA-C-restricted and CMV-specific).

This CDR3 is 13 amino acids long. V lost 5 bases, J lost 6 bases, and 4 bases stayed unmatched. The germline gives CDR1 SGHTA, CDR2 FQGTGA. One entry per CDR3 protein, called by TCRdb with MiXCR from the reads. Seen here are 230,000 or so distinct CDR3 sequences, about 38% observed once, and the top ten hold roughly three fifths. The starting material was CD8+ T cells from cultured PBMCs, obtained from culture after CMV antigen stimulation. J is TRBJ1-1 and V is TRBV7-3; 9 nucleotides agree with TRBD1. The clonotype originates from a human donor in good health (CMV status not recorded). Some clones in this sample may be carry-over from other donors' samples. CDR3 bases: TGTGCCAGCAGCCCTACAGGGGGCCCTGAAGCTTTCTTT. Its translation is CASSPTGGPEAFF.